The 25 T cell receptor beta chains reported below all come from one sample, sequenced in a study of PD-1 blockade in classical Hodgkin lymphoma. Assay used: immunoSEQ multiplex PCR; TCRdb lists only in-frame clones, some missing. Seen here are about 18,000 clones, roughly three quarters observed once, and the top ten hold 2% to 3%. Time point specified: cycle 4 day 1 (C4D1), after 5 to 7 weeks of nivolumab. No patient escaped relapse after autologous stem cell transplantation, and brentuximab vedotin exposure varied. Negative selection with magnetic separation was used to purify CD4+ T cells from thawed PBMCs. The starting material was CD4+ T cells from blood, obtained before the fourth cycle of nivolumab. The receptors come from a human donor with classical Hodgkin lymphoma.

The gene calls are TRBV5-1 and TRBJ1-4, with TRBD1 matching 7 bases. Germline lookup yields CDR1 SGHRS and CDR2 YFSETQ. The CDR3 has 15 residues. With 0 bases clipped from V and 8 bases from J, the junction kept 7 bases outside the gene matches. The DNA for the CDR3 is TGCGCCAGCAGCTTGGGACAGGGCCAAGGCGAAAAACTGTTTTTT. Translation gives CASSLGQGQGEKLFF.

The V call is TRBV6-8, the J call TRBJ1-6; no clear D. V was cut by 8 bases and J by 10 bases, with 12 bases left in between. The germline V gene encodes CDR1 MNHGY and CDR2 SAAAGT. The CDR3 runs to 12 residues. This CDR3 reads CASDMVWSPLHF. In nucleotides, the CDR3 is TGTGCCAGCGACATGGTTTGGTCACCCCTCCACTTT.

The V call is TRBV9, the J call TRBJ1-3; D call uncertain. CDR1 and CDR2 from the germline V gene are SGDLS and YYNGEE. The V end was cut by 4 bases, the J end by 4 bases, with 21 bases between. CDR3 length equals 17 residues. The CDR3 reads CASSPHGLRGLGNTIYF. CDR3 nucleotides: TGTGCCAGCAGCCCACACGGGCTTAGAGGACTCGGAAACACCATATATTTT.

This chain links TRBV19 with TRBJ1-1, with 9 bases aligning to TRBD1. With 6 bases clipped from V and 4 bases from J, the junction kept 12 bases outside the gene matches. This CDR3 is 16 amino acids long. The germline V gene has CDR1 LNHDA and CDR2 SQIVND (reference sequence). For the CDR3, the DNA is TGTGCCAGTAGGGACAGGGGTCGTGGTCGGGTCACTGAAGCTTTCTTT. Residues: CASRDRGRGRVTEAFF.

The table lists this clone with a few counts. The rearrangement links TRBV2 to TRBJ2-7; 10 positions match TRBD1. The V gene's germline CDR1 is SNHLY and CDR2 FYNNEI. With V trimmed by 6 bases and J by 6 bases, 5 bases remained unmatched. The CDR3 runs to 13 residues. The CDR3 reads CASRRQGASEQYF. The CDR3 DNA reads TGTGCCAGCAGGAGACAGGGGGCTAGCGAGCAGTACTTC.

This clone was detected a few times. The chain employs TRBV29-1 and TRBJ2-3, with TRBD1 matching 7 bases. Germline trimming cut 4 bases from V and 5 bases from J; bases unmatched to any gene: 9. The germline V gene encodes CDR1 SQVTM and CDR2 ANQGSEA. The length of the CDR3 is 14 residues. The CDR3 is CSVGQGHVKDTQYF. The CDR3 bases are TGCAGCGTTGGACAGGGCCATGTGAAAGATACGCAGTATTTT.

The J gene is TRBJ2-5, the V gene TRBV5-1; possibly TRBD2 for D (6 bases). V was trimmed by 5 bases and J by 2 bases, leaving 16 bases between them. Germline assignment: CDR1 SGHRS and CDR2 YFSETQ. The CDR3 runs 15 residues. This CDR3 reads CASRGGMVGQETQYF. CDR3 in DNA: TGCGCCAGCAGAGGAGGGATGGTGGGGCAAGAGACCCAGTACTTC.

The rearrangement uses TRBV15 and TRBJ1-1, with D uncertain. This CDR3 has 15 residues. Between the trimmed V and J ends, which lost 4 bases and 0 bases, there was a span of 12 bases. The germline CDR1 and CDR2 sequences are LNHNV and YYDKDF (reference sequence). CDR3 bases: TGTGCCACCAGCATCGGCCCCTACGTGAACACTGAAGCTTTCTTT. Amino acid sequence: CATSIGPYVNTEAFF.

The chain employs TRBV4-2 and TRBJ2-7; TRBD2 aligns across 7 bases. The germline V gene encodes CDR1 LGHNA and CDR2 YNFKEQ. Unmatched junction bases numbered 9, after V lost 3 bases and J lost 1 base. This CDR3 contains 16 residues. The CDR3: CASSHLAGVGSYEQYF. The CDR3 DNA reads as TGTGCCAGCAGCCATTTGGCGGGAGTAGGGTCCTACGAGCAGTACTTC.

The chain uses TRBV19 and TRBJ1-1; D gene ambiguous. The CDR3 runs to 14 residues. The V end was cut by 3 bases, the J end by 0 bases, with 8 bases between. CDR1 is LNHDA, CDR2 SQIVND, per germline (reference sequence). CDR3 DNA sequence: TGTGCCAGTAGTATTAGAAGGGTGAACACTGAAGCTTTCTTT. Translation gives CASSIRRVNTEAFF.

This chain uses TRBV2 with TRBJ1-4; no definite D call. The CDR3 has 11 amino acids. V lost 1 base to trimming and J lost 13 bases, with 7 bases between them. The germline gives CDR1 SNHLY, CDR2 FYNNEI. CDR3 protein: CASSEEVSLFF. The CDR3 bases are TGTGCCAGCAGTGAAGAGGTCTCACTGTTTTTT.

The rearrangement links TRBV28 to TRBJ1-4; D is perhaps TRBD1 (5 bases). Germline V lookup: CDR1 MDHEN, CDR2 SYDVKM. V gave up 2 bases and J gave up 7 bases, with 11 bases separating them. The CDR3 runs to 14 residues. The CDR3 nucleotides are TGTGCCAGCAGTTTAGGGGGATACGCTGAAAAACTGTTTTTT. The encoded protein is CASSLGGYAEKLFF.

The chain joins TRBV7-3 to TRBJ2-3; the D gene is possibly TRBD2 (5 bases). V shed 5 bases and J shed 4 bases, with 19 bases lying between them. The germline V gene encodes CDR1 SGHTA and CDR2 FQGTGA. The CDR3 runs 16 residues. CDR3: CASSPSLAVPSDTQYF. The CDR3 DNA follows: TGTGCCAGCAGCCCCTCGCTAGCTGTCCCCTCAGATACGCAGTATTTT.

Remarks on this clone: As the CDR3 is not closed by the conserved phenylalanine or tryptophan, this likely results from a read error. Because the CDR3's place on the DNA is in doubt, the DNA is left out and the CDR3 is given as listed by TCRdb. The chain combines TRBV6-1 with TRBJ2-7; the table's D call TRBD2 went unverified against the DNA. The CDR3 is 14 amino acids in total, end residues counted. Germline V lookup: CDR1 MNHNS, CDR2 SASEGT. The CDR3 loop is CASSEAEASGARSS.

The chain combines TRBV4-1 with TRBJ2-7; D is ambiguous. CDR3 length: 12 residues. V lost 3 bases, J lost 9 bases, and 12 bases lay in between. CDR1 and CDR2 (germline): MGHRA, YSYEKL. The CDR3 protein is CASSHPLDGQYF. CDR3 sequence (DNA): TGCGCCAGCAGCCATCCCCTAGACGGGCAGTACTTC.

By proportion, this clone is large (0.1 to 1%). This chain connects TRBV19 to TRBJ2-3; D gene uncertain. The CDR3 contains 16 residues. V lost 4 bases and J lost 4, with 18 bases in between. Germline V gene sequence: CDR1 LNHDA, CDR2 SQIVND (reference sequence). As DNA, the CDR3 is TGTGCCAGTAGTAGCCGGGCCACCACCCCCCCAGATACGCAGTATTTT. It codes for CASSSRATTPPDTQYF. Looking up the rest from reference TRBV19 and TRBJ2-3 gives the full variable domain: DGGITQSPKYLFRKEGQNVTLSCEQNLNHDAMYWYRQDPGQGLRLIYYSQIVNDFQKGDIAEGYSVSREKKESFPLTVTSAQKNPTAFYLCASSSRATTPPDTQYFGPGTRLTVL.

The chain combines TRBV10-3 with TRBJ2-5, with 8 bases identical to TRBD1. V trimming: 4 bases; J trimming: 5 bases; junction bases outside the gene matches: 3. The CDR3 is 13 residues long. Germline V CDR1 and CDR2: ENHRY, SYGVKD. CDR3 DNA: TGTGCCATCAGTGGAACAGGGGGGGAGACCCAGTACTTC. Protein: CAISGTGGETQYF.

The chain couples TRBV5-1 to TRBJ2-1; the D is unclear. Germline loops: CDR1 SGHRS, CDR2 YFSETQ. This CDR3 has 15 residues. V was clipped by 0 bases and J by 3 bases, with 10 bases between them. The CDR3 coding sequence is TGCGCCAGCAGCTTGGTTCAGGTTAACTACAATGAGCAGTTCTTC. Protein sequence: CASSLVQVNYNEQFF. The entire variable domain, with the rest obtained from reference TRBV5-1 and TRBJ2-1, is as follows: KAGVTQTPRYLIKTRGQQVTLSCSPISGHRSVSWYQQTPGQGLQFLFEYFSETQRNKGNFPGRFSGRQFSNSRSEMNVSTLELGDSALYLCASSLVQVNYNEQFFGPGTRLTVL.

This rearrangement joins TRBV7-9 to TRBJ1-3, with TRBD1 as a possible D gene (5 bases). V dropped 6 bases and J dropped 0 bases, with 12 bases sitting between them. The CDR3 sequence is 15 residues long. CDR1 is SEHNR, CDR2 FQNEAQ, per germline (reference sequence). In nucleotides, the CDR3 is TGTGCCAGCAGACGGACAAGCAACTCTGGAAACACCATATATTTT. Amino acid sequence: CASRRTSNSGNTIYF. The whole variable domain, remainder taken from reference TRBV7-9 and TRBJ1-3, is DTGVSQNPRHKITKRGQNVTFRCDPISEHNRLYWYRQTLGQGPEFLTYFQNEAQLEKSRLLSDRFSAERPKGSFSTLEIQRTEQGDSAMYLCASRRTSNSGNTIYFGEGSWLTVV.

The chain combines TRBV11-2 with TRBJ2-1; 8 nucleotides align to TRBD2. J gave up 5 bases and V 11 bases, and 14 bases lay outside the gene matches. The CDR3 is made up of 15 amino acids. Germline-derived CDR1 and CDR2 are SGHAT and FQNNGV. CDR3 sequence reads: CASTSGTSPNNEQFF. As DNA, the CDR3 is TGTGCCTCCACCTCCGGGACTAGTCCTAACAATGAGCAGTTCTTC.

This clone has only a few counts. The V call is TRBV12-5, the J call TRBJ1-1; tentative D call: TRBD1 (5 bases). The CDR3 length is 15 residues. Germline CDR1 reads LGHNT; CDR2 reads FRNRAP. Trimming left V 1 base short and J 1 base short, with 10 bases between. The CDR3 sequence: CASGLEETENTEAFF. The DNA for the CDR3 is TGTGCTAGTGGTTTGGAGGAGACAGAGAACACTGAAGCTTTCTTT.

Here the CDR3 DNA reads TGTGCCAGCAACTTACAGGGGGGATATGGCTACACCTTC. It codes for CASNLQGGYGYTF. The gene calls are TRBV5-4 and TRBJ1-2; 8 nucleotides align to TRBD1. This CDR3 comprises 13 residues. CDR1 is SGHNT, CDR2 YYREEE, per germline (reference sequence). V gave up 6 bases and J gave up 5 bases; unmatched junction bases: 6.

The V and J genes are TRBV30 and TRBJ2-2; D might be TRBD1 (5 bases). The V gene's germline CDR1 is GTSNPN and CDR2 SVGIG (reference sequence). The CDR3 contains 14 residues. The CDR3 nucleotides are TGTGCTTCGTCCCGGCAGGGCGCCACCGGGGAGCTGTTTTTT. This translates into CASSRQGATGELFF.

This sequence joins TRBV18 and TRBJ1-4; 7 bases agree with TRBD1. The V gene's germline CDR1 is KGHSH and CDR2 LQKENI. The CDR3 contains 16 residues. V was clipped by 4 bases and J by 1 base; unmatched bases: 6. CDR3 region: CASSRGRQGTNEKLFF. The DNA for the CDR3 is TGTGCCAGCTCACGAGGAAGACAGGGAACTAATGAAAAACTGTTTTTT.

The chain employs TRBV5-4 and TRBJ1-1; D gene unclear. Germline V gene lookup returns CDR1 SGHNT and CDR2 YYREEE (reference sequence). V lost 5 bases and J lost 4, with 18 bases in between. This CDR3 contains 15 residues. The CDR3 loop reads CASRPIPTAGTEAFF. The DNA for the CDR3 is TGTGCCAGCAGACCTATTCCGACGGCGGGCACTGAAGCTTTCTTT.